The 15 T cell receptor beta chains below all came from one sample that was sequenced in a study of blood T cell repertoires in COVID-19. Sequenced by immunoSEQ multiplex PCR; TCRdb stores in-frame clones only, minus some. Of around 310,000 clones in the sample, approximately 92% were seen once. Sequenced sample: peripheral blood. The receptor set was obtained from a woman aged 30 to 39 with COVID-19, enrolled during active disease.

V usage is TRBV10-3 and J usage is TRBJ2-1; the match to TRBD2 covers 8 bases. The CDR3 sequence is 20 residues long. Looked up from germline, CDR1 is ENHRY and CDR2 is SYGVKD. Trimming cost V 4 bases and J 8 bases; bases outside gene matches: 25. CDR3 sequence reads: CAISADMGLAGGRVEDEQFF. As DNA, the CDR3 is TGTGCCATCAGTGCCGACATGGGACTGGCGGGAGGTCGGGTGGAGGATGAGCAGTTCTTC.

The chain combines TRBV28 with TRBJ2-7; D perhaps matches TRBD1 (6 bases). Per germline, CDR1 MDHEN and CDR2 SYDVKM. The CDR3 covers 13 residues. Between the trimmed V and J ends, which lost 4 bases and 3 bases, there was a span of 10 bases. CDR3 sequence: CASSYVRGYEQYF. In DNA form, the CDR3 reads TGTGCCAGCAGTTATGTCAGGGGCTACGAGCAGTACTTC.

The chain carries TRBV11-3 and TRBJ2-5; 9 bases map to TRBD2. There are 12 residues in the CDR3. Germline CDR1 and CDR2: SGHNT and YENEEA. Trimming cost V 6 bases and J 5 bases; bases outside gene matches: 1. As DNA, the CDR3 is TGTGCCAGCAGTGCGGGAGGGGAGACCCAGTACTTC. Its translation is CASSAGGETQYF.

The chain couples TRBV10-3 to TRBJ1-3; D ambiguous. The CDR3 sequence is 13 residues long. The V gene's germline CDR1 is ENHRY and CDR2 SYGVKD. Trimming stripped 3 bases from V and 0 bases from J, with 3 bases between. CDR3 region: CAISDSSGNTIYF. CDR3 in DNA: TGTGCCATCAGTGACAGCTCTGGAAACACCATATATTTT.

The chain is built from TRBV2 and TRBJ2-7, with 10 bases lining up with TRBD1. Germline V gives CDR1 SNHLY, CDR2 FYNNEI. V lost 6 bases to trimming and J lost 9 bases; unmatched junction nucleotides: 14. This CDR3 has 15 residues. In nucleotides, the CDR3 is TGTGCCAGCAGCTCCACCGGGACAGGGGTCGAGGTGCAGTACTTC. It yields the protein CASSSTGTGVEVQYF.

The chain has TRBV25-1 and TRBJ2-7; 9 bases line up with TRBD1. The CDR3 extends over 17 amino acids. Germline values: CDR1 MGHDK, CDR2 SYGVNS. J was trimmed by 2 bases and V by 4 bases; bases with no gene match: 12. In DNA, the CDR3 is TGTGCCAGCAGTGTCTTCTCCGGGACAGGGCCAACCTACGAGCAGTACTTC. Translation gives CASSVFSGTGPTYEQYF.

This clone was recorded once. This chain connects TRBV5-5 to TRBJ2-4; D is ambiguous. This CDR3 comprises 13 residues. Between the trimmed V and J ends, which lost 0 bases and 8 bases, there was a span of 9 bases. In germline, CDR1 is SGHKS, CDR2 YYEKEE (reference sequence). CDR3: CASSLAGWDIQYF. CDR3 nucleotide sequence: TGTGCCAGCAGCTTGGCCGGGTGGGACATTCAGTACTTC.

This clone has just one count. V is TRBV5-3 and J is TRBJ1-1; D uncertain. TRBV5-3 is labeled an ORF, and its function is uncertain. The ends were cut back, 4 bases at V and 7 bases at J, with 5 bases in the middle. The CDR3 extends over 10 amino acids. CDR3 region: CARSPIEAFF. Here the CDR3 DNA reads TGTGCCAGAAGCCCAATTGAAGCTTTCTTT.

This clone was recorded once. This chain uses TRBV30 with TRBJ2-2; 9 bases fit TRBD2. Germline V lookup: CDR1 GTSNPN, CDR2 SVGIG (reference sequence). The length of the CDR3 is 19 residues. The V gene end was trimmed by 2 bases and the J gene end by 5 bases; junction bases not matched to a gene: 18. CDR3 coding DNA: TGTGCCTGGAGTTCTCCCCTGGGGGGCGGGAGGGTTCGGACCGGGGAGCTGTTTTTT. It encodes CAWSSPLGGGRVRTGELFF. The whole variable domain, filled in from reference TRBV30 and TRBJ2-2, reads SQTIHQWPATLVQPVGSPLSLECTVEGTSNPNLYWYRQAAGRGLQLLFYSVGIGQISSEVPQNLSASRPQDRQFILSSKKLLLSDSGFYLCAWSSPLGGGRVRTGELFFGEGSRLTVL.

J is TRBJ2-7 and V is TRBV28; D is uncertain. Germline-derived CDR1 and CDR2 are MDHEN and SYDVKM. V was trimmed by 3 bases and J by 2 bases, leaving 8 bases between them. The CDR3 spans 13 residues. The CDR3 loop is CASSLGRTYEQYF. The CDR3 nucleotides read TGTGCCAGCAGTTTGGGCCGGACCTACGAGCAGTACTTC.

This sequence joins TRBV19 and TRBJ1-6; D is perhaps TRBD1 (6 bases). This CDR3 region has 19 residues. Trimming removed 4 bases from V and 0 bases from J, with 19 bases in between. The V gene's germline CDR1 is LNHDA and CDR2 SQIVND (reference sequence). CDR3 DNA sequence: TGTGCCAGTAGTAACTCGAGGGGGAATGGTGACTCCTATAATTCACCCCTCCACTTT. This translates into CASSNSRGNGDSYNSPLHF.

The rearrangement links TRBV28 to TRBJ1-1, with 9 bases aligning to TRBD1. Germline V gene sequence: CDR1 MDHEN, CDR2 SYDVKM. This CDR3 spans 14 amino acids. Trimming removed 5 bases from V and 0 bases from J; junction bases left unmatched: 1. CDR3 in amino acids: CASSRDRVNTEAFF. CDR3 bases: TGTGCCAGCAGTCGGGACAGGGTGAACACTGAAGCTTTCTTT. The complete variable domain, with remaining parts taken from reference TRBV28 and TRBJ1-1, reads DVKVTQSSRYLVKRTGEKVFLECVQDMDHENMFWYRQDPGLGLRLIYFSYDVKMKEKGDIPEGYSVSREKKERFSLILESASTNQTSMYLCASSRDRVNTEAFFGQGTRLTVV.

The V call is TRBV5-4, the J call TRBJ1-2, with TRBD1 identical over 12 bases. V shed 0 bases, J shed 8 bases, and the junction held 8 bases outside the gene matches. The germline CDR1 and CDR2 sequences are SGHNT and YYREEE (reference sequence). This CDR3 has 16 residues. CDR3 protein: CASSLGPGTGGRGYTF. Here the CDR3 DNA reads TGTGCCAGCAGCTTGGGGCCCGGGACAGGGGGCCGGGGCTACACCTTC.

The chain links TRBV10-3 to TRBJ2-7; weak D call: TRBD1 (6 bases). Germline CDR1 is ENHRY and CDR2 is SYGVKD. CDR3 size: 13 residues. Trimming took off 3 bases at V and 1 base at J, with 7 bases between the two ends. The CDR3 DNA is TGTGCCATCAGTGAAGACAGGTCCTACGAGCAGTACTTC. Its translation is CAISEDRSYEQYF.

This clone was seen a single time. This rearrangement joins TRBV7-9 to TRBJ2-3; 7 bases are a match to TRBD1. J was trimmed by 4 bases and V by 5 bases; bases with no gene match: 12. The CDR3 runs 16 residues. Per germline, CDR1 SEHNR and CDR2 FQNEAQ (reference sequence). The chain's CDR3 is CASSGYRGLGADTQYF. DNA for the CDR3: TGTGCCAGCAGCGGATACAGGGGTCTGGGAGCAGATACGCAGTATTTT.